This TCR beta chain came from a study of blood T cell repertoires in COVID-19. At the level of the study: The United States, Italy and Spain were the sources of the acute and convalescent COVID-19 samples. T cells, B-cell-depleted T cells, or PBMCs supplied cDNA or gDNA.

Germline CDR1 reads SQVTM; CDR2 reads ANQGSEA. This CDR3 region has 12 residues. Trimming took off 4 bases at V and 4 bases at J, with 10 bases between the two ends. Assay: immunoSEQ multiplex PCR; the TCRdb copy retains only in-frame clones and omits some. The sample lists about 230,000 clones; roughly 87% were seen once. The chain has TRBV29-1 and TRBJ1-2; D gene uncertain. This TCR derives from a woman between 18 and 29 years old who had recovered from COVID-19. Sequencing was done on a sample of peripheral blood. The chain's CDR3 is CSVGKGGYGYTF. The CDR3 nucleotides read TGCAGCGTTGGAAAGGGAGGCTATGGCTACACCTTC.